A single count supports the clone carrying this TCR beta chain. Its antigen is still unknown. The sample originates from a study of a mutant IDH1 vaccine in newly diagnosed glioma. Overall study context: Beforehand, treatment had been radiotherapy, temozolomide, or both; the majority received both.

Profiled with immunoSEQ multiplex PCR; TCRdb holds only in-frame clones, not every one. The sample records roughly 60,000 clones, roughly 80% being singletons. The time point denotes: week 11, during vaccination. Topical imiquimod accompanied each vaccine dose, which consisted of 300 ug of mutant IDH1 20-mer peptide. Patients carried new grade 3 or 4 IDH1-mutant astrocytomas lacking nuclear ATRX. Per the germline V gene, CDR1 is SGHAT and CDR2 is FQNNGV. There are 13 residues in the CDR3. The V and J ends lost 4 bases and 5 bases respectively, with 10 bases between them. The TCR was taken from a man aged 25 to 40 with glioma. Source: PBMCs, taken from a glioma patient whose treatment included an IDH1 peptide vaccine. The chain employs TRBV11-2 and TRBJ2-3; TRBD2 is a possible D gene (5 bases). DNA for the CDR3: TGTGCCAGCAGCTCCTGGGCGGGAGATACGCAGTATTTT. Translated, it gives CASSSWAGDTQYF.